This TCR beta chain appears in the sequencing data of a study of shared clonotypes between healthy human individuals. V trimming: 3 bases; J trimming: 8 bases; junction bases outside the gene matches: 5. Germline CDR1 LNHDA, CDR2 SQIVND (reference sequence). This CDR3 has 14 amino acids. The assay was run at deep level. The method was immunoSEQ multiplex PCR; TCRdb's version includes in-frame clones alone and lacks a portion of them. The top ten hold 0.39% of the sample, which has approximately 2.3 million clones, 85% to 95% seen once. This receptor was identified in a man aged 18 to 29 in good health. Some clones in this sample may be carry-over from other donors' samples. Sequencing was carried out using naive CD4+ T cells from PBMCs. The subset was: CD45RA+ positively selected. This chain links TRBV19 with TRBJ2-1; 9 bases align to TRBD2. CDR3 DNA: TGTGCCAGTAGTATTAGCGGGAGTAGAGATGAGCAGTTCTTC. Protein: CASSISGSRDEQFF.